What follows are 16 T cell receptor beta chains derived from one specimen sequenced in a study of cytomegalovirus exposure and HLA in healthy donors. With 60 Vbeta and 13 Jbeta primers, the PCR was carried out. Only in-frame clones appear in the TCRdb table, and some are missing; sequencing was by immunoSEQ multiplex PCR. The data hold 310,000 or so clones, with approximately 90% observed a single time. Input material: PBMCs. The receptors were gathered from a woman aged 18-29 years in good health and CMV-seronegative.

The chain carries TRBV30 and TRBJ1-2; D may be TRBD1 (5 bases). The V end was cut by 0 bases, the J end by 4 bases, with 6 bases between. The V gene's germline CDR1 is GTSNPN and CDR2 SVGIG (reference sequence). The CDR3 extends over 12 amino acids. The CDR3 reads CAWSVGPYGYTF. The CDR3 DNA sequence: TGTGCCTGGAGTGTGGGGCCCTATGGCTACACCTTC.

The chain has TRBV10-1 and TRBJ2-1, with 11 bases identical to TRBD2. This CDR3 has 16 residues. Germline trimming cut 5 bases from V and 5 bases from J; bases unmatched to any gene: 8. Germline CDR1 WNHNN, CDR2 SYGVQD (reference sequence). The CDR3 region is CASSHIGTSGDNEQFF. In DNA, the CDR3 is TGCGCCAGCAGTCATATCGGGACTAGCGGCGACAATGAGCAGTTCTTC.

The rearrangement joins TRBV11-3 to TRBJ2-7; D is unresolved. Between the trimmed V and J ends, which lost 0 bases and 0 bases, there was a span of 9 bases. CDR1 and CDR2 from the germline V gene are SGHNT and YENEEA. The CDR3 covers 15 residues. CDR3 protein: CASSLDPSYSYEQYF. In DNA form, the CDR3 reads TGTGCCAGCAGCTTAGATCCTTCTTACTCCTACGAGCAGTACTTC.

V is TRBV7-8 and J is TRBJ1-1; no definite D call. Germline values: CDR1 SGHVS, CDR2 FQNEAQ. This CDR3 has 13 residues. Trimming pared 2 bases from V and 4 bases from J, leaving 8 bases between. CDR3 sequence: CASSLQMVTEAFF. DNA of the CDR3: TGTGCCAGCAGCTTACAGATGGTCACTGAAGCTTTCTTT.

This chain connects TRBV7-8 to TRBJ1-6; the D gene is possibly TRBD1 (5 bases). Trimming stripped 5 bases from V and 14 bases from J, with 13 bases between. Germline CDR1 is SGHVS and CDR2 is FQNEAQ. This CDR3 has 12 residues. CDR3 DNA: TGTGCCAGCAGCCCAGAGTTAGGGGCCCTCCACTTT. Its translation: CASSPELGALHF.

The V gene is TRBV5-6, the J gene TRBJ1-5, with D maybe TRBD1 (5 bases). Germline V CDR1 and CDR2: SGHDT, YYEEEE. This CDR3 comprises 15 residues. Trimming stripped 4 bases from V and 3 bases from J, with 14 bases between. The CDR3 protein is CASSKRDLDNQPQHF. In nucleotides, the CDR3 is TGTGCCAGCAGCAAGCGGGACTTGGACAATCAGCCCCAGCATTTT.

The V and J genes are TRBV5-1 and TRBJ2-2, with D uncertain. CDR3 size: 14 residues. Germline-derived CDR1 and CDR2 are SGHRS and YFSETQ. The V gene lost 4 bases and the J gene lost 5 bases, with 12 bases spanning the gap. Here the CDR3 DNA reads TGCGCCAGCAGCCAAAACACAGTGACCGGGGAGCTGTTTTTT. As protein: CASSQNTVTGELFF.

The chain recombines TRBV5-8 with TRBJ1-2; 7 nucleotides agree with TRBD1. The CDR3 consists of 15 residues. V shed 2 bases, J shed 3 bases, and the junction held 7 bases outside the gene matches. Germline CDR1 SGHTS, CDR2 YDEGEE. The CDR3 loop reads CASSFSLQGHYGYTF. The CDR3 region has the DNA TGTGCCAGCAGCTTCTCCCTACAGGGGCACTATGGCTACACCTTC.

This chain uses TRBV6-4 with TRBJ2-5, with 10 bases identical to TRBD2. CDR1 is MRHNA, CDR2 SNTAGT, per germline. The CDR3 has 15 amino acids. V trimming: 5 bases; J trimming: 1 base; junction bases outside the gene matches: 4. The CDR3 here is CASSPLAGSQETQYF. The CDR3 DNA sequence: TGTGCCAGCAGTCCACTAGCGGGGAGCCAAGAGACCCAGTACTTC.

This clone showed up just once. The rearrangement links TRBV19 to TRBJ2-3; 11 bases line up with TRBD2. Germline trimming cut 6 bases from V and 0 bases from J; bases unmatched to any gene: 8. Germline V gene lookup returns CDR1 LNHDA and CDR2 SQIVND (reference sequence). The CDR3 is 17 residues long. CDR3 protein: CASSRPRLAGSTDTQYF. The DNA of the CDR3 is TGTGCCAGTAGCCGCCCCCGACTAGCGGGGAGCACAGATACGCAGTATTTT.

V usage is TRBV7-9 and J usage is TRBJ2-7; possibly TRBD2 for D (7 bases). The CDR3 sequence is 17 residues long. Germline assignment: CDR1 SEHNR and CDR2 FQNEAQ (reference sequence). The V gene lost 2 bases and the J gene lost 4 bases, with 21 bases spanning the gap. As DNA, the CDR3 is TGTGCCAGCAGCTTAAGGGGTGGGGGGGGCCTCCCTTACGAGCAGTACTTC. Translated, it gives CASSLRGGGGLPYEQYF.

This clone was picked up one time. The gene calls are TRBV25-1 and TRBJ1-1, with a weak D call TRBD1 (5 bases). With 3 bases removed from V and 0 bases from J, the gap between germline ends came to 8 bases. Germline V lookup: CDR1 MGHDK, CDR2 SYGVNS. The length of the CDR3 is 14 residues. In nucleotides, the CDR3 is TGTGCCAGCAGTGACCTGGACATGAACACTGAAGCTTTCTTT. This codes for CASSDLDMNTEAFF.

This clone showed up just once. The V call is TRBV6-6, the J call TRBJ2-5; 9 bases are a match to TRBD1. V shed 8 bases and J 5 bases; nucleotides not matched to a gene: 9. Germline values: CDR1 MNHNY, CDR2 SVGAGI (reference sequence). The CDR3 is made up of 14 amino acids. The CDR3 region has the DNA TGTGCCAGCCGAAAGGGACAGGGCATGGAGACCCAGTACTTC. Translating gives CASRKGQGMETQYF.

This chain connects TRBV5-6 to TRBJ1-2; the D gene is possibly TRBD1 (5 bases). The CDR3 spans 16 residues. The germline CDR1 and CDR2 sequences are SGHDT and YYEEEE. Trimming removed 3 bases from V and 4 bases from J, with 19 bases in between. The CDR3 sequence: CASSSGLGRVGYGYTF. The CDR3, as DNA: TGTGCCAGCAGCTCTGGGCTTGGCAGGGTGGGCTATGGCTACACCTTC.

J is TRBJ2-5 and V is TRBV5-4, with D possibly matching TRBD2 (7 bases). V lost 0 bases to trimming and J lost 4 bases, with 13 bases between them. Looked up from germline, CDR1 is SGHNT and CDR2 is YYREEE (reference sequence). The CDR3 is 15 amino acids. The CDR3 protein is CASSLGGGAAETQYF. CDR3 in DNA: TGTGCCAGCAGCTTGGGAGGGGGGGCGGCAGAGACCCAGTACTTC.

This chain connects TRBV5-1 to TRBJ2-1; 8 bases line up with TRBD1. Germline-derived CDR1 and CDR2 are SGHRS and YFSETQ. This CDR3 contains 15 residues. Losses at the gene ends were 3 bases for V and 10 bases for J; bases not matched to a gene: 12. The CDR3 region has the DNA TGCGCCAGCAGCTCTGGAAGGGACAGGCGTCCCGAGCAGTTCTTC. Translated: CASSSGRDRRPEQFF. Together with reference TRBV5-1 and TRBJ2-1, the CDR3 gives the full variable domain: KAGVTQTPRYLIKTRGQQVTLSCSPISGHRSVSWYQQTPGQGLQFLFEYFSETQRNKGNFPGRFSGRQFSNSRSEMNVSTLELGDSALYLCASSSGRDRRPEQFFGPGTRLTVL.